These T cell receptor beta chains were read from a single sample in a study of T cells in Graves' hyperthyroidism and ophthalmopathy. TCRdb redid the calling of the multiplex PCR reads with MiXCR, one entry per CDR3 protein. The profile shows about 47,000 distinct CDR3 sequences, about 53% of them singletons. Material: peripheral blood or thyroid tissue (not recorded which). The receptors were sampled from a man between 18 and 35 years old with Graves' hyperthyroidism. The CDR3 runs from the conserved cysteine through the conserved F or W.

v_call,cdr3_aa
TRBV11-1,CASSRETNSPLHF
TRBV2,CASRRYRELTSTNEKLCF
TRBV19,CASSIVRGPNTGELFF
TRBV9,CASSVDMANEKLFF
TRBV27,CASSSNTGELFF
TRBV7-6,CASSLIEATDTQYF
TRBV7-7,CASSPGRTSTDTQYF
TRBV2,CARDGQEVHKNYGYTF
TRBV10-3,CAISRGGVIEQYF
TRBV5-1,CASSISGTGVSPLHF
TRBV6-5,CASSYLAGVPYEQYF
TRBV29-1,CSVRTGTSVYETQYF
TRBV10-1,CASSESRSSYEQYF
TRBV5-4,CASSPTWGGNSPLHF
TRBV5-1,CASSLDQGARSPLHF
TRBV10-3,CAISESPGQGRPSYEQYF
TRBV28,CASSLLQGKYEQYF
TRBV9,CASSVGKTGGYF
TRBV7-2,CASSQARDGNYEQYF
TRBV5-6,CASSPDGTANTEAFF
TRBV20-1,CSAPDRGAETQYF
TRBV20-1,CSATSGMRTQYF
TRBV7-3,CASSQGQGWGYTF
TRBV27,CASSLGGRELFF
TRBV19,CASKIGGYRDRDGYTF
TRBV7-2,CASSQDRWGLAGATGANVLTF
TRBV20-1,CSGGQGAPYEQYF
TRBV15,CATGRQVGSPLHF
TRBV2,CASTDRGFGYTF
TRBV9,CASSGTGNEKLFF
TRBV7-2,CASSAQGAGETQYF
TRBV28,CASRLTTGWYEQYF
TRBV4-1,CASSPSQFHGNQPQHF
TRBV6-6,CASNLPRDTRHLNTEAFF
TRBV20-1,CSAVSPPTQGQPQHF
TRBV2,CASSTSGATSYEQYF
TRBV7-2,CASSSDREKLFF
TRBV19,CASSMVPFPYYEQYF
TRBV19,CASSISWARRGNQPQHF
TRBV15,CATSRVDRGLAEQYF
TRBV20-1,CSAGGEIDQPQHF
TRBV2,CASKTGTGLQPQHF
TRBV5-1,CASSLAWVNTEAFF
TRBV10-3,CAISGPTRGDTEAFF
TRBV24-1,CATRADSNQPQHF
TRBV7-9,CASSQGNSEETQYF
TRBV7-2,CASSTGLAGGFTDTQYF
TRBV10-2,CASREINSPLHF
TRBV6-5,CASSQTGFGEQYF
TRBV11-3,CASSLGATGSGANVLTF
TRBV4-1,CASSPPGWGLQETQYF
TRBV14,CASSQQGTGELFF
TRBV6-5,CAISVRDGYTF
TRBV28,CASSPRTGENTGELFF
TRBV24-1,CATSHSDNQPQHF
TRBV7-2,CASSLQGAGTGELFF
TRBV4-3,CASSQGQGAQETQYF
TRBV2,CAGSVYVTNTGELFF
TRBV9,CASSGQGVNSPLHF